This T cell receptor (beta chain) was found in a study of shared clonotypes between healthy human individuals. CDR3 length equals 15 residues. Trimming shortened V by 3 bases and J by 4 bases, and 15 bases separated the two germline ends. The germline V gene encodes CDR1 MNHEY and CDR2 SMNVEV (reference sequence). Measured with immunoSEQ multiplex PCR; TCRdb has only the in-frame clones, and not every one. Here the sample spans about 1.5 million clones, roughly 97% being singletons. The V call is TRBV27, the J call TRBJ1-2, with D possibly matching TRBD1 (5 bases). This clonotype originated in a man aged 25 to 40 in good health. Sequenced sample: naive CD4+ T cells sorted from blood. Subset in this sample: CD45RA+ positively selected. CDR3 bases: TGTGCCAGCAGTTTCGGATGGGGGACCCCCTATGGCTACACCTTC. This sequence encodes CASSFGWGTPYGYTF.